This TCR beta chain emerged from a study of OX40 agonist ivuxolimab in advanced cancers. On the study more broadly: The study enrolled dose-escalation patients with hepatocellular carcinoma, melanoma, renal cell or head and neck cancer. Allowance was made for prior anti-PD-1, anti-PD-L1 or anti-CTLA-4 therapy, and 40% to 45% had some.

CDR1 and CDR2 from the germline V gene are SGHAT and FQDESV (reference sequence). This CDR3 region has 15 residues. The germline V and J ends were trimmed by 1 base and 0 bases, with 10 bases remaining between them. For this clone: Its antigen remains unidentified.

The data were produced by immunoSEQ multiplex PCR, yet TCRdb's version contains in-frame clones alone and is incomplete. The repertoire has about 64,000 clones, over 65% of them found once; the top ten carry roughly 2.3%. The study's findings and limits: Also showing low normalized T-cell clonal expansion were some of the nonresponders. Some of the lowest clonal expansion was seen in partial responders at 0.1-3.0 mg/kg.

Sequenced here: CD4+ or CD8+ T cells sorted from blood, sampled in a trial of the OX40 agonist ivuxolimab. This receptor was obtained from an adult with an advanced solid tumor such as melanoma, head and neck, liver or kidney cancer. The chain links TRBV11-1 to TRBJ2-7; D remains unclear. The CDR3 DNA sequence: TGTGCCAGCAGCTTAGTACAGTCCCCCTCCTACGAGCAGTACTTC. Residues: CASSLVQSPSYEQYF.